The 22 T cell receptor beta chains below all came from one sample that was sequenced in a study of cytomegalovirus exposure and HLA in healthy donors. The PCR ran on 60 Vbeta and 13 Jbeta primers. Assay: immunoSEQ multiplex PCR; the TCRdb copy retains only in-frame clones and omits some. The sample is made up of tens of thousands of clones, and the top ten hold less than 5.5% of it. Specimen: PBMCs. These TCRs come from a woman between 35 and 50 years old in good health and CMV-seropositive.

V usage is TRBV18 and J usage is TRBJ2-3; 12 bases map to TRBD1. Per the germline V gene, CDR1 is KGHSH and CDR2 is LQKENI. V gave up 10 bases and J gave up 6 bases; unmatched junction bases: 11. The CDR3 is 15 residues long. CDR3 bases: TGTGCCACTGCACCGGGACAGGGGGCTTCGGATACGCAGTATTTT. Its protein product is CATAPGQGASDTQYF.

This clone registers medium-sized by frequency. The chain recombines TRBV5-5 with TRBJ2-1; 7 nucleotides align to TRBD2. With 7 bases clipped from V and 5 bases from J, the junction kept 6 bases outside the gene matches. CDR1 and CDR2 (germline): SGHKS, YYEKEE (reference sequence). This CDR3 is 13 amino acids long. The CDR3 protein is CASPREANNEQFF. The DNA of the CDR3 is TGTGCCAGCCCCCGGGAGGCTAACAATGAGCAGTTCTTC.

CDR3 sequence: CASSLASMWNTEAFF. DNA of the CDR3: TGTGCCAGCAGCTTAGCGAGCATGTGGAACACTGAAGCTTTCTTT. The chain uses TRBV11-1 and TRBJ1-1; D uncertain. This CDR3 contains 15 residues. Trimming took off 0 bases at V and 1 base at J, with 9 bases between the two ends. Looked up from germline, CDR1 is SGHAT and CDR2 is FQDESV (reference sequence).

This sequence joins TRBV6-4 and TRBJ2-3; 10 bases fit TRBD2. The junction had 3 bases not matched to a gene; V was cut back by 5 bases and J by 1 base. The germline V gene encodes CDR1 MRHNA and CDR2 SNTAGT. This CDR3 comprises 15 residues. Here the CDR3 DNA reads TGTGCCAGCAGTTTTACTAGCGGGGGCACAGATACGCAGTATTTT. Amino acids: CASSFTSGGTDTQYF.

The chain couples TRBV27 to TRBJ2-2; TRBD2 agrees at 12 bases. The ends lost 8 bases at V and 5 bases at J; junction bases unmatched: 21. Germline V gene lookup returns CDR1 MNHEY and CDR2 SMNVEV (reference sequence). This CDR3 has 20 amino acids. The CDR3 loop is CASGPSRLAGVFVSTGELFF. DNA of the CDR3: TGTGCCAGCGGCCCATCCCGACTAGCGGGGGTTTTTGTCTCTACCGGGGAGCTGTTTTTT.

The V and J genes are TRBV7-7 and TRBJ1-3, with D tentatively TRBD1 (6 bases). In germline, CDR1 is SSHAT, CDR2 FNYEAQ (reference sequence). Trimming shortened V by 1 base and J by 0 bases, and 10 bases separated the two germline ends. This CDR3 spans 16 amino acids. Here the CDR3 DNA reads TGTGCCAGCAGCTTAGGGGGGCCGAACTCTGGAAACACCATATATTTT. It codes for CASSLGGPNSGNTIYF. The full variable domain, in which reference TRBV7-7 and TRBJ1-3 provide the parts outside the CDR3, is GAGVSQSPRYKVTKRGQDVTLRCDPISSHATLYWYQQALGQGPEFLTYFNYEAQPDKSGLPSDRFSAERPEGSISTLTIQRTEQRDSAMYRCASSLGGPNSGNTIYFGEGSWLTVV.

The J gene is TRBJ2-1, the V gene TRBV4-1; TRBD2 aligns across 13 bases. Germline-derived CDR1 and CDR2 are MGHRA and YSYEKL. V gave up 0 bases and J gave up 7 bases; unmatched junction bases: 3. This CDR3 has 16 residues. The CDR3 loop is CASSQEATSGGNEQFF. CDR3 bases: TGCGCCAGCAGCCAAGAAGCGACTAGCGGGGGGAATGAGCAGTTCTTC.

The chain is built from TRBV5-1 and TRBJ2-3, with TRBD1 matching 9 bases. Germline V gene data show CDR1 as SGHRS and CDR2 as YFSETQ. J was trimmed by 3 bases and V by 0 bases; bases with no gene match: 2. This CDR3 is built from 15 residues. The CDR3 bases are TGCGCCAGCAGCTTGGACAGGGGGCAAACAGATACGCAGTATTTT. Its protein product is CASSLDRGQTDTQYF.

The chain couples TRBV5-6 to TRBJ2-1; TRBD2 is a possible D gene (5 bases). This CDR3 is built from 12 residues. V lost 3 bases to trimming and J lost 8 bases, with 9 bases between them. Germline V CDR1 and CDR2: SGHDT, YYEEEE. The CDR3 nucleotides are TGTGCCAGCAGCTCGGGGATCCATGAGCAGTTCTTC. Its protein is CASSSGIHEQFF.

CDR3 sequence (DNA): TGTGCCAGCAGCACCCCTGAGGGCCCGTCTCCTGGAAACACCATATATTTT. It yields the protein CASSTPEGPSPGNTIYF. The chain is built from TRBV28 and TRBJ1-3; D is undetermined. CDR1 MDHEN and CDR2 SYDVKM come from the germline V gene. CDR3 length: 17 amino acids. V lost 6 bases and J lost 2, with 20 bases in between.

The chain joins TRBV6-5 to TRBJ1-1; possibly TRBD1 for D (5 bases). Between the trimmed V and J ends, which lost 9 bases and 0 bases, there was a span of 11 bases. Looked up from germline, CDR1 is MNHEY and CDR2 is SVGAGI. The CDR3 is made up of 13 amino acids. CDR3: CASQLGVNTEAFF. The CDR3, as DNA: TGTGCCAGTCAGTTAGGGGTGAACACTGAAGCTTTCTTT.

The chain recombines TRBV29-1 with TRBJ2-5, with D possibly matching TRBD2 (6 bases). The DNA end favors TRBJ2-7, so the J call may be wrong. Germline V gene data show CDR1 as SQVTM and CDR2 as ANQGSEA. The CDR3 is made up of 13 amino acids. DNA for the CDR3: TGCAGCTCCGGGACGGGAGAAGGGTCCGAGCAGTACTTC. The encoded protein is CSSGTGEGSEQYF.

The V gene is TRBV6-1, the J gene TRBJ1-2; D is unclear. This CDR3 is built from 13 residues. Germline CDR1 and CDR2: MNHNS and SASEGT. V was clipped by 6 bases and J by 4 bases, with 12 bases between them. Here the CDR3 reads CASRPTAFYGYTF. CDR3 bases: TGTGCCAGCAGGCCCACTGCGTTCTATGGCTACACCTTC.

CDR3 sequence reads: CASSQGSGSYNEQFF. CDR3 sequence (DNA): TGTGCCAGCAGCCAAGGTAGCGGGAGTTACAATGAGCAGTTCTTC. The chain uses TRBV14 and TRBJ2-1; 9 nucleotides align to TRBD2. Germline V lookup: CDR1 SGHDN, CDR2 FVKESK. V trimming: 1 base; J trimming: 4 bases; junction bases outside the gene matches: 2. CDR3 length equals 15 residues.

This chain connects TRBV27 to TRBJ1-5; 7 positions match TRBD1. The germline CDR1 and CDR2 sequences are MNHEY and SMNVEV (reference sequence). Losses at the gene ends were 2 bases for V and 3 bases for J; bases not matched to a gene: 1. The CDR3 runs 14 residues. CDR3 coding DNA: TGTGCCAGCAGTTTAGGGACAGACAATCAGCCCCAGCATTTT. Encoded protein: CASSLGTDNQPQHF.

The chain has TRBV28 and TRBJ2-7; TRBD1 is a possible D gene (5 bases). The V end lost 3 bases, the J end lost 0 bases, and 12 bases lay between the germline ends. The CDR3 is 15 residues long. The germline gives CDR1 MDHEN, CDR2 SYDVKM. CDR3 loop: CASSLVTANSYEQYF. The CDR3, as DNA: TGTGCCAGCAGTTTGGTGACAGCAAACTCCTACGAGCAGTACTTC.

DNA for the CDR3: TGCGCCAGCAGCTTGGAGAGGACTAGCGGGTCCTACGAGCAGTACTTC. It yields the protein CASSLERTSGSYEQYF. The rearrangement joins TRBV5-1 to TRBJ2-7; 11 positions match TRBD2. J lost 1 base, V lost 0 bases, and 3 bases had no gene match. CDR3 length equals 16 residues. Germline V gives CDR1 SGHRS, CDR2 YFSETQ.

The chain uses TRBV4-3 and TRBJ1-4, with 9 bases matching TRBD1. Germline assignment: CDR1 LGHNA and CDR2 YSLEER. The CDR3 length is 17 residues. Germline trimming cut 4 bases from V and 5 bases from J; bases unmatched to any gene: 11. The CDR3 sequence is CASSRLTGTGKNEKLFF. In DNA form, the CDR3 reads TGCGCCAGCAGCCGTTTAACAGGGACAGGGAAAAATGAAAAACTGTTTTTT.

The rearrangement joins TRBV6-1 to TRBJ2-5; TRBD2 is a possible D gene (6 bases). The CDR3 consists of 14 residues. Per germline, CDR1 MNHNS and CDR2 SASEGT. V lost 1 base, J lost 2 bases, and 8 bases lay in between. The CDR3 DNA follows: TGTGCCAGCAGTGAAGGGGCGGGACAAGAGACCCAGTACTTC. This translates into CASSEGAGQETQYF.

J is TRBJ2-7 and V is TRBV5-1, with 9 bases that match TRBD2. The trim removed 0 bases at V and 2 bases at J, leaving 3 bases unmatched. Looked up from germline, CDR1 is SGHRS and CDR2 is YFSETQ. This CDR3 region has 15 residues. The CDR3 sequence is CASSLAGTSTYEQYF. CDR3 nucleotides: TGCGCCAGCAGCTTGGCCGGGACTAGCACCTACGAGCAGTACTTC.

This rearrangement joins TRBV5-1 to TRBJ2-5, with a possible D match to TRBD1 (6 bases). The CDR3 extends over 16 amino acids. Trimming cost V 4 bases and J 2 bases, with 18 bases left between them. Germline V CDR1 and CDR2: SGHRS, YFSETQ. The CDR3 nucleotides are TGCGCCAGCAGCGAGCCGTCCTGGACAGTTCAAGAGACCCAGTACTTC. Amino acid sequence: CASSEPSWTVQETQYF.

The gene calls are TRBV5-5 and TRBJ2-3, with D uncertain. The CDR3 runs to 13 residues. Germline V gene sequence: CDR1 SGHKS, CDR2 YYEKEE (reference sequence). Deletions cut 0 bases from V and 2 bases from J, with 4 bases between. CDR3 nucleotide sequence: TGTGCCAGCAGCTTGGCCATCACAGATACGCAGTATTTT. Protein product: CASSLAITDTQYF.